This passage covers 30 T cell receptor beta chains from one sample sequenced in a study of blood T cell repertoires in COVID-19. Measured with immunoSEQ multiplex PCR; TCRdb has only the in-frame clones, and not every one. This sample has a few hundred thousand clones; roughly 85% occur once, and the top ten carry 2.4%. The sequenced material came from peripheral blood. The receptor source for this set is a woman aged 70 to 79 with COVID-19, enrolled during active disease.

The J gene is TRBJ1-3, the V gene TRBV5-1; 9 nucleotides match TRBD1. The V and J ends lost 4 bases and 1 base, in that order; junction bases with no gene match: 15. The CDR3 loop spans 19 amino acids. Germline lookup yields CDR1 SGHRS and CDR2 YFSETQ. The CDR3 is CASSPTPGQGVVSGNTIYF. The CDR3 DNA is TGCGCCAGCAGCCCAACCCCGGGACAGGGAGTGGTATCTGGAAACACCATATATTTT.

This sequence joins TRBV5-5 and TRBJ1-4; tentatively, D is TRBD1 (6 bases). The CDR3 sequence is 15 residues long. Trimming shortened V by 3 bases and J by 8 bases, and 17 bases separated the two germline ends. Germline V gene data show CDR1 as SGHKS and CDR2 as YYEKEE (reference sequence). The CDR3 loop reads CASSSSGTWGEKLFF. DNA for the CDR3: TGTGCCAGCAGCTCGTCCGGGACATGGGGGGAAAAACTGTTTTTT.

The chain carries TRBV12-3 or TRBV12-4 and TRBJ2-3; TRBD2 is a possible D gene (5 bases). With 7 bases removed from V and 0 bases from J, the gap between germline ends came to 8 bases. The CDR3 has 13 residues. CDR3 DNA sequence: TGTGCCAGCACGGGAACTAGCACAGATACGCAGTATTTT. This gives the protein CASTGTSTDTQYF.

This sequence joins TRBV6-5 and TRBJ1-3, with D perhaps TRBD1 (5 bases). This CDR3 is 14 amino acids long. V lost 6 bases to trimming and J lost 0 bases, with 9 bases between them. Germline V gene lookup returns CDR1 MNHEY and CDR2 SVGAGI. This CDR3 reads CASRDNFSGNTIYF. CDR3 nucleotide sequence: TGTGCCAGCAGGGACAACTTCTCTGGAAACACCATATATTTT.

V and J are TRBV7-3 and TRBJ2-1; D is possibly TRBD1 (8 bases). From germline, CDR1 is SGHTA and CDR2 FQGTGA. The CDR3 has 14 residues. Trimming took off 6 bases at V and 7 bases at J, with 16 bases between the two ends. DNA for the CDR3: TGTGCCAGCAGTTCTGACAGGGGAGGGAATGAGCAGTTCTTC. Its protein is CASSSDRGGNEQFF.

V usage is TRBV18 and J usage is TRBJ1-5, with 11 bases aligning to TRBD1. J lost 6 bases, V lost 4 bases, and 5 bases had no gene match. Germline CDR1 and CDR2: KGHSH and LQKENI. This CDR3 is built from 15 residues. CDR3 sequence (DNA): TGTGCCAGCTCACTCGGACAGGGGGCTGGTCAGCCCCAGCATTTT. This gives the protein CASSLGQGAGQPQHF. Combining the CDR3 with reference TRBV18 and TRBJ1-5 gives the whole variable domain NAGVMQNPRHLVRRRGQEARLRCSPMKGHSHVYWYRQLPEEGLKFMVYLQKENIIDESGMPKERFSAEFPKEGPSILRIQQVVRGDSAAYFCASSLGQGAGQPQHFGDGTRLSIL.

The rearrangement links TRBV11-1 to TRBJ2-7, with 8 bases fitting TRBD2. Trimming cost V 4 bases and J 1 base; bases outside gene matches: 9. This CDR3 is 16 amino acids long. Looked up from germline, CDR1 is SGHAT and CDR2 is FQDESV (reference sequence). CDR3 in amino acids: CASSSQPGGASYEQYF. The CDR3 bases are TGTGCCAGCAGCTCCCAGCCCGGGGGGGCATCCTACGAGCAGTACTTC.

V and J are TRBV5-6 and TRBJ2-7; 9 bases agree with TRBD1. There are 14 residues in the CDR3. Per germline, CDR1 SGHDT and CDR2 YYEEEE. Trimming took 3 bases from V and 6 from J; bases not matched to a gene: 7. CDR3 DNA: TGTGCCAGCAGCTCCGGGACAGGGTCTGGCGAGCAGTACTTC. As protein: CASSSGTGSGEQYF.

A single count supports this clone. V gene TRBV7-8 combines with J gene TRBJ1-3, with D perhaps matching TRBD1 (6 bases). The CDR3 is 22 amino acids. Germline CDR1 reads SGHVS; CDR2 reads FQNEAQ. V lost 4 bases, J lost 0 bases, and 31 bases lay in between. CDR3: CASSSRRAPVWTEKSSGNTIYF. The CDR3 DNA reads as TGTGCCAGCAGCTCGAGGCGGGCCCCGGTCTGGACAGAGAAGAGCTCTGGAAACACCATATATTTT.

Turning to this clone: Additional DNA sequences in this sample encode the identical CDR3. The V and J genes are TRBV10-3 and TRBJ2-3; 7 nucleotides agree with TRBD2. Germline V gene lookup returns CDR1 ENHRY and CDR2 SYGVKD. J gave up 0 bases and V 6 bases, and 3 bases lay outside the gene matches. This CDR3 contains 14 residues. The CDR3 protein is CAIRPGLSTDTQYF. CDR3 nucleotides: TGTGCCATCAGGCCGGGACTAAGCACAGATACGCAGTATTTT.

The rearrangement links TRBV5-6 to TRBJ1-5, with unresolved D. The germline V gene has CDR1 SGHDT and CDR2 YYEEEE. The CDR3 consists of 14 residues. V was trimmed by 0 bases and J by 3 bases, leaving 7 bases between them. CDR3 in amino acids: CASSLGLTNQPQHF. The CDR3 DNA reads TGTGCCAGCAGCTTGGGACTGACCAATCAGCCCCAGCATTTT.

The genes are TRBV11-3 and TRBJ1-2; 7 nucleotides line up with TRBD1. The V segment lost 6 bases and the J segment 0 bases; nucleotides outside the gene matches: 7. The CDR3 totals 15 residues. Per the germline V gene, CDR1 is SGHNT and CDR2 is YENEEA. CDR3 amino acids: CASRPGTAPNYGYTF. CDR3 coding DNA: TGTGCCAGCAGACCTGGGACAGCTCCTAACTATGGCTACACCTTC.

The CDR3 region is CASSGEGLPGETQYF. Written as DNA, the CDR3 is TGTGCCAGCAGCGGGGAGGGACTCCCAGGGGAGACCCAGTACTTC. The chain links TRBV9 to TRBJ2-5, with TRBD2 matching over 7 bases. The CDR3 spans 15 residues. CDR1 and CDR2 from the germline V gene are SGDLS and YYNGEE. With V trimmed by 3 bases and J by 5 bases, 10 bases remained unmatched. Full variable domain (rest looked up from reference TRBV9 and TRBJ2-5): DSGVTQTPKHLITATGQRVTLRCSPRSGDLSVYWYQQSLDQGLQFLIQYYNGEERAKGNILERFSAQQFPDLHSELNLSSLELGDSALYFCASSGEGLPGETQYFGPGTRLLVL.

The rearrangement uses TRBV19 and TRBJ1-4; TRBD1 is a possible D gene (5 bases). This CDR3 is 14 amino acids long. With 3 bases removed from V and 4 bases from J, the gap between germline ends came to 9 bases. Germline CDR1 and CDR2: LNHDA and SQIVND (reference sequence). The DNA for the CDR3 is TGTGCCAGTAGTATGTTAGGGGATAATGAAAAACTGTTTTTT. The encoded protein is CASSMLGDNEKLFF.

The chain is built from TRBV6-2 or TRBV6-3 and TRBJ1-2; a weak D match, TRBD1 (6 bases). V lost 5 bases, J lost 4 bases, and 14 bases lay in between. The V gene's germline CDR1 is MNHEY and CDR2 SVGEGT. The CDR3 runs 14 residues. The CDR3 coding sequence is TGTGCCAGCAGTAGACGGGACACCATCTATGGCTACACCTTC. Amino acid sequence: CASSRRDTIYGYTF.

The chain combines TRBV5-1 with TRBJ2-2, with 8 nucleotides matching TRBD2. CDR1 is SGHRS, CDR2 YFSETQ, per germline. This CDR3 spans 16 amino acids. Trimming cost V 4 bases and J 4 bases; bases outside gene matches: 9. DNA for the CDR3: TGCGCCAGCAGCCCCGACACTAGCGGCCTCACCGGGGAGCTGTTTTTT. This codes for CASSPDTSGLTGELFF.

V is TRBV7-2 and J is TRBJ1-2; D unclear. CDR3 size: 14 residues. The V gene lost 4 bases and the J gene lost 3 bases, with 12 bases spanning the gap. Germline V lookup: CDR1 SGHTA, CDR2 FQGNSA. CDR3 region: CASSSIGEYYGYTF. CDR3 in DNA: TGTGCCAGCAGCTCCATTGGAGAGTACTATGGCTACACCTTC.

Here the CDR3 reads CASSAGGYGYTF. The CDR3, as DNA: TGTGCCAGCAGCGCGGGAGGCTATGGCTACACCTTC. The rearrangement joins TRBV9 to TRBJ1-2; D call uncertain. Per the germline V gene, CDR1 is SGDLS and CDR2 is YYNGEE. The V gene lost 3 bases and the J gene lost 4 bases, with 7 bases spanning the gap. The CDR3 spans 12 residues.

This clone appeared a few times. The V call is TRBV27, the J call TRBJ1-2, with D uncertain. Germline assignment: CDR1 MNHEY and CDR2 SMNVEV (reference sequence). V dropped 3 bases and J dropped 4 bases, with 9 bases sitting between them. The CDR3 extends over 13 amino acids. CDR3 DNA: TGTGCCAGCAGTTTTACCAGGTCCTATGGCTACACCTTC. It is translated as CASSFTRSYGYTF.

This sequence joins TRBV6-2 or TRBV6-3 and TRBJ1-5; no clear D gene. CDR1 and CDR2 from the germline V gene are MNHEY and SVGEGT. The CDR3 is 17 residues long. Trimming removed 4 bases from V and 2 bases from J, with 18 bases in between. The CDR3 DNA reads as TGTGCCAGCAGTTTCCGGCGGCGTTACCTCCGCAATCAGCCCCAGCATTTT. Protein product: CASSFRRRYLRNQPQHF.

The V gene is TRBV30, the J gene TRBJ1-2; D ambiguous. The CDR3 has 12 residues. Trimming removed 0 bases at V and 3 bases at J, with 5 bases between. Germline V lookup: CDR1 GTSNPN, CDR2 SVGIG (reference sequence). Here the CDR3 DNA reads TGTGCCTGGAGTGTACTGGACTATGGCTACACCTTC. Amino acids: CAWSVLDYGYTF.

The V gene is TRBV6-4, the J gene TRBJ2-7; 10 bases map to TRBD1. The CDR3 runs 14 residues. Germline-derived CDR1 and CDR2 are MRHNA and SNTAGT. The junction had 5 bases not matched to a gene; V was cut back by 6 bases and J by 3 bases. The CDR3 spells CASSVDRGNYEQYF. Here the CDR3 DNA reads TGTGCCAGCAGCGTGGACAGGGGGAACTACGAGCAGTACTTC.

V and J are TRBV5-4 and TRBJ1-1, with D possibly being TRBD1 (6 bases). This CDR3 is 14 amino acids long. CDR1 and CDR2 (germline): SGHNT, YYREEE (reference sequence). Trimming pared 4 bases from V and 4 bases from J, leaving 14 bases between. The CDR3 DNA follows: TGTGCCAGCAGCATTAGGGACACGGGCACTGAAGCTTTCTTT. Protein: CASSIRDTGTEAFF.

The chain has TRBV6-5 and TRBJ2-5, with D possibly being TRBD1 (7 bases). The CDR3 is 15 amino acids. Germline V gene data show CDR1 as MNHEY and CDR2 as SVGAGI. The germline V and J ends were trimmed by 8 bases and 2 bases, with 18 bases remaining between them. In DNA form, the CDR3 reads TGTGCCAGCCCACCCTGGACAGGAGGGCAAGAGACCCAGTACTTC. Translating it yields CASPPWTGGQETQYF.

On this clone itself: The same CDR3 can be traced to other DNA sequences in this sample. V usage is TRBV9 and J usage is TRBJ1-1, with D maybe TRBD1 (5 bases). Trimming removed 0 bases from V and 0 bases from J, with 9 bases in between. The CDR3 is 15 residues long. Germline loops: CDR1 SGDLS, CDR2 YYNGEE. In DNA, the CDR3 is TGTGCCAGCAGCGTAGTAGCAGGGCTGAACACTGAAGCTTTCTTT. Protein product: CASSVVAGLNTEAFF.

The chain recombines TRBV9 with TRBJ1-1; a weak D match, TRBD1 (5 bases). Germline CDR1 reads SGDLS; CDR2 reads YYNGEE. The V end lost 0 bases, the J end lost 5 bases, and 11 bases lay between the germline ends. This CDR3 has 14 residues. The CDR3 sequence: CASSVAGEGTEAFF. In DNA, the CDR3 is TGTGCCAGCAGCGTAGCGGGGGAGGGAACTGAAGCTTTCTTT.

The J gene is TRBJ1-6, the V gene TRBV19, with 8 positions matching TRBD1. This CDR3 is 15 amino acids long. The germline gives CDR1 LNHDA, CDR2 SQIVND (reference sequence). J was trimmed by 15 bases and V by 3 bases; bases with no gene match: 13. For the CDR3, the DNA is TGTGCCAGTAGTATCTCCGCAGGGGGCGGTTCGGACCTCCACTTT. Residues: CASSISAGGGSDLHF.

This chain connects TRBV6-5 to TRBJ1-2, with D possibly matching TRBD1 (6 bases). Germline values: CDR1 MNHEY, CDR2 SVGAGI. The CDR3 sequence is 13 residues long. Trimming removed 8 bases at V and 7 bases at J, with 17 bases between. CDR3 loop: CASAGGGASGYTF. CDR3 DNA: TGTGCCAGCGCGGGCGGGGGCGCGAGTGGCTACACCTTC.

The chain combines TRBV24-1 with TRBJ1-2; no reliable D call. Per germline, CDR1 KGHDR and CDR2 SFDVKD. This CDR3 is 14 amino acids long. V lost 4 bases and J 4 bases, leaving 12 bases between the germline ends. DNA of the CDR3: TGTGCCACCAGTGACCCCGGGGTTAGCTATGGCTACACCTTC. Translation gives CATSDPGVSYGYTF.

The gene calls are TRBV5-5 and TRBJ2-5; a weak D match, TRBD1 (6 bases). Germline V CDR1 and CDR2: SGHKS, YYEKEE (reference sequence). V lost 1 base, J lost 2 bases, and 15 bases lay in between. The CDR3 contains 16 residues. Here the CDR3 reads CASSLLGTRAQETQYF. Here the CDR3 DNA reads TGTGCCAGCAGCTTGCTCGGGACACGCGCACAAGAGACCCAGTACTTC.